The clone carrying this T cell receptor (beta chain) was found once. The antigen is unknown. This entry comes from a study of cytotoxic CD8 clonotypes in ibrutinib-treated CLL. Study-wide points: Few clonotypes were public, and these shrank or held steady under treatment.

V was trimmed by 6 bases and J by 6 bases, leaving 14 bases between them. Germline V gene sequence: CDR1 MGHRA, CDR2 YSYEKL. This CDR3 region has 13 residues. TCRdb's copy holds only in-frame clones and misses some; the assay was immunoSEQ multiplex PCR. This sample has some 84,000 clones, with approximately 86% found just once. The sequencing here drew on PBMCs, taken before ibrutinib treatment. This sequence was found in a human donor with chronic lymphocytic leukemia. This chain uses TRBV4-1 with TRBJ1-2; tentatively, D is TRBD1 (6 bases). CDR3 protein: CASSTETGHGYTF. The CDR3 DNA reads as TGCGCCAGCAGTACCGAGACAGGCCATGGCTACACCTTC.